This TCR beta chain came from a study of human T cells and chemical hapten exposure. Library preparation tagged each individual cDNA molecule with a unique molecular identifier. MiXCR, applied by TCRdb to the RACE reads, yields one record per CDR3 protein. The sample yields approximately 400,000 distinct CDR3 sequences, approximately 5% seen once. This clonotype appeared many times. Time point defined: patch test 1, 2 weeks after DPC sensitization. Treatment: therapeutic diphenylcyclopropenone sensitization with weekly scalp DPC. The TCR was taken from a woman between 45 and 65 years old with alopecia areata. Some clones in this sample may be carry-over from other donors' samples. Material: whole blood, obtained in connection with sensitization to the hapten diphenylcyclopropenone (DPC).

The CDR3 nucleotides read TGTGCCAGCAGCCCGGGACAGGGGAGGGAAAAACTGTTTTTT. Protein product: CASSPGQGREKLFF. V usage is TRBV6-1 and J usage is TRBJ1-4; 10 bases agree with TRBD1. Trimming took 6 bases from V and 8 from J; bases not matched to a gene: 6. Per the germline V gene, CDR1 is MNHNS and CDR2 is SASEGT. The CDR3 length is 14 residues.